This TCR beta chain was found in a study of shared clonotypes between healthy human individuals. In the naive CD8 group, cells lacked CD45RO and were positively selected for CCR7, so terminally differentiated effector memory CD45RA+ cells were left out. The length of the CDR3 is 19 residues. The germline V gene encodes CDR1 KGHSH and CDR2 LQKENI. With 0 bases removed from V and 2 bases from J, the gap between germline ends came to 21 bases. Here immunoSEQ multiplex PCR was the method, and the copy in TCRdb shows in-frame clones only, minus some. The top ten clones hold 0.3% of a sample with about 580,000 clones, about 98% of them seen once.

Sequencing was carried out using naive CD8+ T cells sorted from blood. This receptor was obtained from a man aged 25-40 years in good health. This chain links TRBV18 with TRBJ2-3, with D possibly matching TRBD2 (6 bases). CDR3 bases: TGTGCCAGCTCACCACCGGCGTCTACCCTGGGACTGAACACAGATACGCAGTATTTT. This translates into CASSPPASTLGLNTDTQYF.